The 22 T cell receptor beta chains below were found in one sample sequenced in a study of T cells in Graves' hyperthyroidism and ophthalmopathy. Amplified regions were TCR beta CDR3 sequences from RNA transcripts. HTBI primers drove first-round RT-PCR of the TCR CDR3. From the multiplex PCR reads, TCRdb called clonotypes with MiXCR, one entry per CDR3 protein. There are more than 250,000 distinct CDR3 sequences in the sample; roughly 15% occur only once, and over 30% lies in the top ten. The sequenced material came from blood. Receptor source: a woman aged 45-65 years with Graves' hyperthyroidism that later progressed to Graves' ophthalmopathy.

The rearrangement uses TRBV7-9 and TRBJ2-3; D call uncertain. V gave up 6 bases and J gave up 7 bases, with 8 bases separating them. Germline values: CDR1 SEHNR, CDR2 FQNEAQ (reference sequence). The CDR3 totals 11 residues. CDR3 in DNA: TGTGCCAGCAGACGGAGTAATACGCAGTATTTT. It is translated as CASRRSNTQYF.

This clonotype was observed a few times. The chain links TRBV19 to TRBJ1-1; D remains unclear. Trimming took 0 bases from V and 10 from J, leaving 12 bases between them. The CDR3 contains 13 residues. Germline CDR1 reads LNHDA; CDR2 reads SQIVND (reference sequence). This CDR3 is CASSIDGAAGAFF. The DNA for the CDR3 is TGTGCCAGTAGTATAGATGGCGCGGCGGGAGCTTTCTTT.

This clonotype has at least ten counts. The V gene is TRBV7-9, the J gene TRBJ2-1; weak D call: TRBD2 (6 bases). This CDR3 has 14 residues. Trimming took 0 bases from V and 6 from J, leaving 9 bases between them. The germline V gene has CDR1 SEHNR and CDR2 FQNEAQ (reference sequence). CDR3 in amino acids: CASSLAGGINEQFF. CDR3 nucleotide sequence: TGTGCCAGCAGCTTAGCTGGCGGGATCAATGAGCAGTTCTTC.

This clonotype appeared many times. The V gene is TRBV6-1, the J gene TRBJ1-2; 7 bases agree with TRBD1. The junction had 7 bases not matched to a gene; V was cut back by 3 bases and J by 6 bases. CDR3 length: 14 residues. Per the germline V gene, CDR1 is MNHNS and CDR2 is SASEGT. This CDR3 reads CASSEQRGTDGYTF. CDR3 nucleotides: TGTGCCAGCAGTGAGCAGAGGGGGACAGATGGCTACACCTTC.

This clonotype was counted many times. V usage is TRBV24-1 and J usage is TRBJ2-5, with D possibly TRBD1 on 5 matching bases. The germline V and J ends were trimmed by 1 base and 4 bases, with 12 bases remaining between them. The CDR3 has 15 residues. The germline CDR1 and CDR2 sequences are KGHDR and SFDVKD. The CDR3 loop reads CATSDFGQGLETQYF. In DNA form, the CDR3 reads TGTGCCACCAGTGATTTTGGGCAGGGTTTAGAGACCCAGTACTTC.

This clonotype came up many times. CDR3 loop: CASSKGRNNEQFF. CDR3 sequence (DNA): TGTGCCAGCAGCAAAGGACGCAACAATGAGCAGTTCTTC. The V gene is TRBV3-1, the J gene TRBJ2-1; D not resolved. Germline V lookup: CDR1 LGHDT, CDR2 YNNKEL (reference sequence). The CDR3 runs to 13 residues. V lost 5 bases and J lost 5, with 10 bases in between.

The chain joins TRBV6-1 to TRBJ1-4; weak D call: TRBD1 (5 bases). Germline assignment: CDR1 MNHNS and CDR2 SASEGT. This CDR3 is built from 15 residues. V was shortened by 6 bases and J by 6 bases, with 17 bases between the two germline ends. The CDR3 sequence: CASRDSGASDEKLFF. The DNA for the CDR3 is TGTGCCAGCAGAGATTCCGGGGCCTCAGATGAAAAACTGTTTTTT.

This clonotype was detected ten times or more. The V gene is TRBV20-1, the J gene TRBJ2-6, with D perhaps TRBD1 (6 bases). CDR3 length: 15 amino acids. In germline, CDR1 is DFQATT, CDR2 SNEGSKA (reference sequence). Trimming removed 6 bases at V and 2 bases at J, with 14 bases between. As DNA, the CDR3 is TGCAGTGCCTCAAACAGGGACGCTGGGGCCAACGTCCTGACTTTC. Protein product: CSASNRDAGANVLTF.

V gene TRBV5-6 combines with J gene TRBJ2-2; either TRBD1 or TRBD2 may fit D (5 bases each). V gave up 3 bases and J gave up 0 bases, with 12 bases separating them. The CDR3 is made up of 16 amino acids. Germline V gene data show CDR1 as SGHDT and CDR2 as YYEEEE. CDR3 DNA: TGTGCCAGCAGCTCACTCCAGGGAGCGAACACCGGGGAGCTGTTTTTT. It codes for CASSSLQGANTGELFF. Supplemented by reference TRBV5-6 and TRBJ2-2, the full variable domain reads DAGVTQSPTHLIKTRGQQVTLRCSPKSGHDTVSWYQQALGQGPQFIFQYYEEEERQRGNFPDRFSGHQFPNYSSELNVNALLLGDSALYLCASSSLQGANTGELFFGEGSRLTVL.

This clonotype was seen ten or more times. The chain uses TRBV7-7 and TRBJ2-5, with D perhaps TRBD2 (6 bases). Germline loops: CDR1 SSHAT, CDR2 FNYEAQ (reference sequence). CDR3 length equals 12 residues. CDR3 DNA: TGTGCTCCGGGACTTTGGGAAGAGACCCAGTACTTC. Its protein product is CAPGLWEETQYF.

This clonotype was detected ten times or more. The rearrangement joins TRBV20-1 to TRBJ2-5; D is uncertain. This CDR3 spans 16 amino acids. CDR1 is DFQATT, CDR2 SNEGSKA, per germline (reference sequence). The V and J ends lost 0 bases and 2 bases respectively, with 16 bases between them. The chain's CDR3 is CSARDFKTDGQETQYF. CDR3 DNA: TGCAGTGCTAGAGATTTTAAAACAGACGGTCAAGAGACCCAGTACTTC.

This clonotype showed up many times. The rearrangement joins TRBV7-3 to TRBJ2-1, with D perhaps given as TRBD1 or TRBD2 (6 bases each). Trimming shortened V by 4 bases and J by 6 bases, and 13 bases separated the two germline ends. The CDR3 length is 14 residues. Per the germline V gene, CDR1 is SGHTA and CDR2 is FQGTGA. CDR3 sequence (DNA): TGTGCCAGCAGCTATGGGGGGCTCGGCAATGAGCAGTTCTTC. Translating it yields CASSYGGLGNEQFF. The whole variable domain, remainder taken from reference TRBV7-3 and TRBJ2-1, is GAGVSQTPSNKVTEKGKYVELRCDPISGHTALYWYRQSLGQGPEFLIYFQGTGAADDSGLPNDRFFAVRPEGSVSTLKIQRTERGDSAVYLCASSYGGLGNEQFFGPGTRLTVL.

CDR3 sequence reads: CASSLNPGQGTDTQYF. The CDR3 region has the DNA TGTGCCAGCAGTCTCAACCCGGGACAGGGCACAGATACGCAGTATTTT. The J gene is TRBJ2-3, the V gene TRBV28, with 8 positions matching TRBD1. From germline, CDR1 is MDHEN and CDR2 SYDVKM. V lost 5 bases, J lost 1 base, and 8 bases stayed unmatched. CDR3 length: 16 residues.

This clonotype was seen more than once but under ten times. The gene calls are TRBV7-2 and TRBJ2-7; 8 bases map to TRBD2. V shed 3 bases, J shed 2 bases, and the junction held 6 bases outside the gene matches. The V gene's germline CDR1 is SGHTA and CDR2 FQGNSA. This CDR3 comprises 15 residues. The CDR3 DNA reads TGTGCCAGCAGCTTCGGGGGGCGGGGGGCCTACGAGCAGTACTTC. It specifies CASSFGGRGAYEQYF.

This clonotype occurred many times. V is TRBV6-1 and J is TRBJ2-1; 12 bases agree with TRBD2. V was clipped by 5 bases and J by 4 bases; unmatched bases: 3. This CDR3 region has 15 residues. In germline, CDR1 is MNHNS, CDR2 SASEGT. The CDR3 DNA reads TGTGCCAGCAGTCTGACTAGCGGGAGATACAATGAGCAGTTCTTC. Protein product: CASSLTSGRYNEQFF.

The V gene is TRBV4-1, the J gene TRBJ2-1; D is unclear. The CDR3 consists of 12 residues. Germline CDR1 and CDR2: MGHRA and YSYEKL. The CDR3, as DNA: TGCGCGTCCATCAGCGCCTTCAATGAGCAGTTCTTC. It codes for CASISAFNEQFF.

The gene calls are TRBV9 and TRBJ2-7; 10 bases agree with TRBD1. CDR3 length: 15 residues. The germline V gene has CDR1 SGDLS and CDR2 YYNGEE. Trimming cost V 3 bases and J 6 bases; bases outside gene matches: 9. The CDR3 DNA is TGTGCCAGCAGCGCCTTCGGGACAGGGGATGGCGAGCAGTACTTC. Protein: CASSAFGTGDGEQYF. The full variable domain, its missing parts supplied by reference TRBV9 and TRBJ2-7, is DSGVTQTPKHLITATGQRVTLRCSPRSGDLSVYWYQQSLDQGLQFLIQYYNGEERAKGNILERFSAQQFPDLHSELNLSSLELGDSALYFCASSAFGTGDGEQYFGPGTRLTVT.

A few counts support this clonotype. The chain joins TRBV20-1 to TRBJ2-7; D remains unclear. The CDR3 is 14 amino acids. Germline CDR1 DFQATT, CDR2 SNEGSKA (reference sequence). The V end was cut by 3 bases, the J end by 12 bases, with 24 bases between. DNA for the CDR3: TGCAGTGCTAGCCCTCGAGTCGACTCCCTAGATCGGTACTTC. Its protein is CSASPRVDSLDRYF.

This clonotype was observed many times. J is TRBJ2-3 and V is TRBV20-1; the D is unclear. Trimming shortened V by 3 bases and J by 4 bases, and 8 bases separated the two germline ends. The CDR3 consists of 12 residues. Germline V lookup: CDR1 DFQATT, CDR2 SNEGSKA (reference sequence). The CDR3 bases are TGCAGTGCTAGGGACCACTCAGATACGCAGTATTTT. Translation gives CSARDHSDTQYF.

This clonotype has ten or more counts. The chain couples TRBV18 to TRBJ1-2; D may be TRBD1 (5 bases). The length of the CDR3 is 14 residues. V lost 8 bases and J 4 bases, leaving 17 bases between the germline ends. In germline, CDR1 is KGHSH, CDR2 LQKENI. CDR3 sequence: CASTPVGTVYGYTF. The CDR3 bases are TGTGCCAGCACCCCCGTGGGGACTGTCTATGGCTACACCTTC.

This clonotype was seen repeatedly, ten times or more. This rearrangement joins TRBV19 to TRBJ2-7; the match to TRBD2 covers 12 bases. The junction had 13 bases not matched to a gene; V was cut back by 3 bases and J by 4 bases. CDR1 and CDR2 (germline): LNHDA, SQIVND (reference sequence). CDR3 size: 18 residues. Here the CDR3 DNA reads TGTGCCAGTAGTATCCAAATAACCGGACTAGCGGGATCGTACGAGCAGTACTTC. This translates into CASSIQITGLAGSYEQYF.

The sample holds many counts of this clonotype. This chain links TRBV18 with TRBJ2-2; no clear D gene. This CDR3 is built from 16 residues. V lost 2 bases and J 4 bases, leaving 14 bases between the germline ends. CDR1 and CDR2 (germline): KGHSH, LQKENI. CDR3 DNA sequence: TGTGCCAGCTCACCAGACACCTCCCCAGGCACCGGGGAGCTGTTTTTT. Protein sequence: CASSPDTSPGTGELFF.